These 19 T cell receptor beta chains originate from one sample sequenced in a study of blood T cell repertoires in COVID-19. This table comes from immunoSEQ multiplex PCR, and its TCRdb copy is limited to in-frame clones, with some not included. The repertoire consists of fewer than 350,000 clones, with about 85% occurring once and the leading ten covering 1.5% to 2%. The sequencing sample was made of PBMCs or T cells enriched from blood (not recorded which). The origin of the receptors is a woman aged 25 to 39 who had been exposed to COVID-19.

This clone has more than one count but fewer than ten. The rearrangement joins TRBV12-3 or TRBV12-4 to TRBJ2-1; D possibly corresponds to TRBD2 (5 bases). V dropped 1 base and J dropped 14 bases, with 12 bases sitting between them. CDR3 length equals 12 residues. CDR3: CASSLEGSREFF. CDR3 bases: TGTGCCAGCAGTTTAGAAGGGAGTAGGGAGTTCTTC.

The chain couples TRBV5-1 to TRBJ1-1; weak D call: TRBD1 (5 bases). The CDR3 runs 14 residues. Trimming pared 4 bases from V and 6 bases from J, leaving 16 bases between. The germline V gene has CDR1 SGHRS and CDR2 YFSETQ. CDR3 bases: TGCGCCAGCAGCCCCGACAGAGACGAGCCTGAAGCTTTCTTT. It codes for CASSPDRDEPEAFF.

This CDR3 reads CACKRAGTEAFF. The CDR3, as DNA: TGTGCCTGTAAAAGAGCGGGAACTGAAGCTTTCTTT. The chain carries TRBV30 and TRBJ1-1, with D uncertain. The CDR3 totals 12 residues. The V gene lost 6 bases and the J gene lost 5 bases, with 13 bases spanning the gap. Germline V gives CDR1 GTSNPN, CDR2 SVGIG (reference sequence).

The CDR3: CASSPPDVGQETDTQYF. As DNA, the CDR3 is TGTGCCAGCAGCCCTCCCGACGTGGGACAGGAGACAGATACGCAGTATTTT. The chain is built from TRBV9 and TRBJ2-3; 8 bases agree with TRBD1. Looked up from germline, CDR1 is SGDLS and CDR2 is YYNGEE. The CDR3 covers 17 residues. The ends lost 4 bases at V and 3 bases at J; junction bases unmatched: 13. The complete variable domain, with remaining parts taken from reference TRBV9 and TRBJ2-3, reads DSGVTQTPKHLITATGQRVTLRCSPRSGDLSVYWYQQSLDQGLQFLIQYYNGEERAKGNILERFSAQQFPDLHSELNLSSLELGDSALYFCASSPPDVGQETDTQYFGPGTRLTVL.

The CDR3 bases are TGTGCCAGCAGTTACTCGAGCGGAATGGGTACCGGGGAGCTGTTTTTT. Protein product: CASSYSSGMGTGELFF. The rearrangement links TRBV6-5 to TRBJ2-2, with D possibly being TRBD2 (5 bases). CDR3 length: 16 amino acids. Germline V gene lookup returns CDR1 MNHEY and CDR2 SVGAGI. Trimming stripped 0 bases from V and 5 bases from J, with 13 bases between.

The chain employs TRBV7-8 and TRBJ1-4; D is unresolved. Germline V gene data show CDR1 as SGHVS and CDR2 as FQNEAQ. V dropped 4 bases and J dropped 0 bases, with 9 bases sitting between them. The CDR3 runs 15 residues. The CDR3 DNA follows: TGTGCCAGCAGCTCAAACATTGCAACTAATGAAAAACTGTTTTTT. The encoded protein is CASSSNIATNEKLFF.

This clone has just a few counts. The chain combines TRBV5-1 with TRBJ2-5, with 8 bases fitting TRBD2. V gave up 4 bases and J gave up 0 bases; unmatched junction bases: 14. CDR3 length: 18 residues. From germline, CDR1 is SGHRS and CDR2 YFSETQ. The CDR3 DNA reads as TGCGCCAGCAGCCTCCTACCCGCTAGCGGGCAGTACCAAGAGACCCAGTACTTC. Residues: CASSLLPASGQYQETQYF.

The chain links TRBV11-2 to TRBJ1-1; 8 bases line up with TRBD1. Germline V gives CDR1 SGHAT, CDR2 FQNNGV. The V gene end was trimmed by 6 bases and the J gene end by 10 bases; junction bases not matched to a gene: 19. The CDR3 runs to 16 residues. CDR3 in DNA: TGTGCCAGCAGAAAAGCGGCAACAGGGGGTCGTGTTGGAGCTTTCTTT. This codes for CASRKAATGGRVGAFF. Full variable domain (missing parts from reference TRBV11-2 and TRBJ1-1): EAGVAQSPRYKIIEKRQSVAFWCNPISGHATLYWYQQILGQGPKLLIQFQNNGVVDDSQLPKDRFSAERLKGVDSTLKIQPAKLEDSAVYLCASRKAATGGRVGAFFGQGTRLTVV.

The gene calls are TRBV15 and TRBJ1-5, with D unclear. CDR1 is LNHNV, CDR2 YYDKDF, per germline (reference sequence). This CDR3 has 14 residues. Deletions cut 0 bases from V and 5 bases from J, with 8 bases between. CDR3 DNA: TGTGCCACCAGCAGAGAGCGAGGTCATCAGCCCCAGCATTTT. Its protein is CATSRERGHQPQHF. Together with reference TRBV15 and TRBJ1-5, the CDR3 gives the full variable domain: DAMVIQNPRYQVTQFGKPVTLSCSQTLNHNVMYWYQQKSSQAPKLLFHYYDKDFNNEADTPDNFQSRRPNTSFCFLDIRSPGLGDTAMYLCATSRERGHQPQHFGDGTRLSIL.

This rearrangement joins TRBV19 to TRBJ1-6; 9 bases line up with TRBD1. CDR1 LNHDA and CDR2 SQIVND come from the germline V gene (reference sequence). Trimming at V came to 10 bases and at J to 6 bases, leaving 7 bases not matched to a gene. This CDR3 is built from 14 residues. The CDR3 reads CATGTGYANSPLHF. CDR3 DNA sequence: TGTGCCACCGGGACAGGGTACGCTAATTCACCCCTCCACTTT.

The chain's CDR3 is CAWRAVREKAEQYF. CDR3 bases: TGTGCCTGGAGGGCCGTTCGGGAAAAGGCCGAGCAGTACTTC. The chain couples TRBV30 to TRBJ2-7; maybe TRBD2 (5 bases). Trimming removed 3 bases at V and 6 bases at J, with 18 bases between. Per germline, CDR1 GTSNPN and CDR2 SVGIG (reference sequence). CDR3 length: 14 residues.

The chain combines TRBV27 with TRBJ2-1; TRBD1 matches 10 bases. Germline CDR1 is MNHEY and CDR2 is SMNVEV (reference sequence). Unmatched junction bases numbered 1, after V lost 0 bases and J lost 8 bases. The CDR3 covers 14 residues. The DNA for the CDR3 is TGTGCCAGCAGTTTATCGACAGGGGGCGATGAGCAGTTCTTC. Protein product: CASSLSTGGDEQFF.

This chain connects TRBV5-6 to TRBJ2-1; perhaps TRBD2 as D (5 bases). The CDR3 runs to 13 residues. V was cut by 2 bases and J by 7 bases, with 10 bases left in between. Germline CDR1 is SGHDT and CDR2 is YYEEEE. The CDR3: CASSFLSGNEQFF. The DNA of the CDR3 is TGTGCCAGCAGCTTTCTCAGCGGAAATGAGCAGTTCTTC.

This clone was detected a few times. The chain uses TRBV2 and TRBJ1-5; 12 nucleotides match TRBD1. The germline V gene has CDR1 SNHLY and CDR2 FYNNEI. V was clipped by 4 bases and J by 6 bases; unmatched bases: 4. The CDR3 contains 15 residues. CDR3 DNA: TGTGCCAGCAGTGTGGGACAGGGGGCGGTTCAGCCCCAGCATTTT. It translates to CASSVGQGAVQPQHF.

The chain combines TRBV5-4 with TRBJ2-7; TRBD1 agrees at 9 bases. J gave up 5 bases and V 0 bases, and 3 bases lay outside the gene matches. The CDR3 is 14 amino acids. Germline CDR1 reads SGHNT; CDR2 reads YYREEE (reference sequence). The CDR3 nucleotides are TGTGCCAGCAGCTTGGTGACAGGGGGAAACGAGCAGTACTTC. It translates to CASSLVTGGNEQYF.

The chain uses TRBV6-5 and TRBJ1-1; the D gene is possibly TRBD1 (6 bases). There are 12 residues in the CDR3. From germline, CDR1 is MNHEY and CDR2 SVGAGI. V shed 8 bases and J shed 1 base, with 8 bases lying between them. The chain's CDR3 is CASDRKNTEAFF. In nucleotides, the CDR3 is TGTGCCAGCGACAGGAAGAACACTGAAGCTTTCTTT.

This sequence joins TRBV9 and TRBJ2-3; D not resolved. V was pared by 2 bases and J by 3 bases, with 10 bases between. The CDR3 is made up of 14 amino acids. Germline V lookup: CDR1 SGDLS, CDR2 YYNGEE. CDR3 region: CASSVRVLTDTQYF. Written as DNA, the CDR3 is TGTGCCAGCAGCGTCCGAGTTTTAACAGATACGCAGTATTTT.

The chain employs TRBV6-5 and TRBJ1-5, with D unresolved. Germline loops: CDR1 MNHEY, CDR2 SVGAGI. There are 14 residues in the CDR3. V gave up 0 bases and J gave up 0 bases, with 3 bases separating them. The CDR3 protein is CASSYSNSNQPQHF. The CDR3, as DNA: TGTGCCAGCAGTTACTCTAATAGCAATCAGCCCCAGCATTTT.

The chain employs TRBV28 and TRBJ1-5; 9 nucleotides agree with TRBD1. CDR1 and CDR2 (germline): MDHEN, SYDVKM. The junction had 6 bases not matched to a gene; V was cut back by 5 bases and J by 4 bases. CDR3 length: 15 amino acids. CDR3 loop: CASSIGTGYNQPQHF. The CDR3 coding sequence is TGTGCCAGCAGTATAGGGACAGGGTATAATCAGCCCCAGCATTTT. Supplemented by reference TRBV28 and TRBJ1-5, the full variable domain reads DVKVTQSSRYLVKRTGEKVFLECVQDMDHENMFWYRQDPGLGLRLIYFSYDVKMKEKGDIPEGYSVSREKKERFSLILESASTNQTSMYLCASSIGTGYNQPQHFGDGTRLSIL.